These 22 T cell receptor beta chains came from one sample sequenced in a study of T cell responses to AZD1222 COVID-19 vaccine. Data came from immunoSEQ multiplex PCR; TCRdb stores just in-frame clones and leaves some out. The table has about 120,000 clones, 80% to 95% seen once; the top ten hold under 4.5%. The starting material was peripheral blood, obtained 28 days after the second dose of the MenACWY control vaccine. Source of these receptors: an adult who received the MenACWY meningococcal vaccine as a control.

The chain links TRBV5-6 to TRBJ2-3; 7 bases line up with TRBD2. CDR3 length: 16 amino acids. Losses at the gene ends were 7 bases for V and 4 bases for J; bases not matched to a gene: 15. The germline gives CDR1 SGHDT, CDR2 YYEEEE. The CDR3 spells CASRPTGGKGADTQYF. DNA for the CDR3: TGTGCCAGCCGGCCAACGGGGGGAAAGGGCGCAGATACGCAGTATTTT. The variable domain in full, with the rest retrieved from reference TRBV5-6 and TRBJ2-3, is DAGVTQSPTHLIKTRGQQVTLRCSPKSGHDTVSWYQQALGQGPQFIFQYYEEEERQRGNFPDRFSGHQFPNYSSELNVNALLLGDSALYLCASRPTGGKGADTQYFGPGTRLTVL.

This clone came up once. The gene calls are TRBV7-6 and TRBJ1-3; D is possibly TRBD1 (6 bases). The ends were cut back, 4 bases at V and 2 bases at J, with 15 bases in the middle. Germline-derived CDR1 and CDR2 are SGHVS and FNYEAQ. CDR3 length: 16 residues. The CDR3: CASSSTTGLTGNTIYF. The CDR3 DNA reads as TGTGCCAGCAGCTCTACGACAGGACTCACTGGAAACACCATATATTTT.

V is TRBV11-2 and J is TRBJ1-6; 12 bases map to TRBD1. V was pared by 5 bases and J by 10 bases, with 9 bases of the junction left unmatched. Per the germline V gene, CDR1 is SGHAT and CDR2 is FQNNGV. CDR3 size: 16 residues. CDR3 nucleotide sequence: TGTGCCAGCAGCACCTGGGACAGGGGGCGCGGGTCACCCCTCCACTTT. It is translated as CASSTWDRGRGSPLHF.

V usage is TRBV6-4 and J usage is TRBJ1-1, with unresolved D. V gave up 0 bases and J gave up 4 bases, with 15 bases separating them. This CDR3 is 16 amino acids long. Looked up from germline, CDR1 is MRHNA and CDR2 is SNTAGT. CDR3 bases: TGTGCCAGCAGTGACTCCCCTGACTTGGGTAGCACTGAAGCTTTCTTT. It is translated as CASSDSPDLGSTEAFF.

The CDR3 coding sequence is TGCGCCAGCAGTTCCGGGACTAGCGGGTGGAATGAGCAGTTCTTC. Translating gives CASSSGTSGWNEQFF. V is TRBV4-1 and J is TRBJ2-1; TRBD2 matches at 12 bases. Germline loops: CDR1 MGHRA, CDR2 YSYEKL. This CDR3 has 15 residues. J gave up 7 bases and V 6 bases, and 7 bases lay outside the gene matches.

This clone occurred once. V is TRBV27 and J is TRBJ2-7; perhaps TRBD1 as D (6 bases). V lost 3 bases to trimming and J lost 5 bases, with 17 bases between them. The germline gives CDR1 MNHEY, CDR2 SMNVEV (reference sequence). This CDR3 comprises 15 residues. The CDR3 loop reads CASSFWSGRGHEQYF. DNA for the CDR3: TGTGCCAGCAGTTTTTGGTCTGGCAGGGGACACGAGCAGTACTTC.

This sequence joins TRBV5-1 and TRBJ1-1; TRBD1 might be the D (5 bases). V was trimmed by 0 bases and J by 3 bases, leaving 12 bases between them. CDR1 is SGHRS, CDR2 YFSETQ, per germline. The CDR3 totals 15 residues. In DNA form, the CDR3 reads TGCGCCAGCAGCTTGGTGTCAGGGAGGGACACTGAAGCTTTCTTT. As protein: CASSLVSGRDTEAFF. Combining the CDR3 with reference TRBV5-1 and TRBJ1-1 gives the whole variable domain KAGVTQTPRYLIKTRGQQVTLSCSPISGHRSVSWYQQTPGQGLQFLFEYFSETQRNKGNFPGRFSGRQFSNSRSEMNVSTLELGDSALYLCASSLVSGRDTEAFFGQGTRLTVV.

The genes are TRBV6-2 or TRBV6-3 and TRBJ2-5; D unresolved. Between the trimmed V and J ends, which lost 0 bases and 2 bases, there was a span of 7 bases. In germline, CDR1 is MNHEY, CDR2 SVGEGT. The CDR3 is 14 amino acids. CDR3 region: CASSYSNLQETQYF. The CDR3 nucleotides are TGTGCCAGCAGTTACTCGAACTTACAAGAGACCCAGTACTTC.

The chain employs TRBV6-2 or TRBV6-3 and TRBJ1-5; a possible D gene is TRBD1 (6 bases). V lost 4 bases, J lost 0 bases, and 10 bases lay in between. CDR1 is MNHEY and CDR2 is SVGEGT in the germline V gene. This CDR3 has 15 residues. Here the CDR3 reads CASSFRGYSNQPQHF. DNA of the CDR3: TGTGCCAGCAGTTTCAGGGGATATAGCAATCAGCCCCAGCATTTT.

V usage is TRBV12-3 or TRBV12-4 and J usage is TRBJ2-5; D uncertain. This CDR3 comprises 13 residues. V was cut by 2 bases and J by 0 bases, with 4 bases left in between. The chain's CDR3 is CASSLRDQETQYF. CDR3 DNA sequence: TGTGCCAGCAGTTTAAGAGACCAAGAGACCCAGTACTTC.

This chain links TRBV4-2 with TRBJ1-5, with no clear D. CDR3 length: 14 residues. The germline gives CDR1 LGHNA, CDR2 YNFKEQ. Trimming pared 0 bases from V and 2 bases from J, leaving 5 bases between. The CDR3 nucleotides read TGTGCCAGCAGCCAAGAAATAGGCAATCAGCCCCAGCATTTT. Translating it yields CASSQEIGNQPQHF.

This chain connects TRBV5-1 to TRBJ2-7, with D possibly TRBD2 on 6 matching bases. The germline V and J ends were trimmed by 3 bases and 3 bases, with 13 bases remaining between them. From germline, CDR1 is SGHRS and CDR2 YFSETQ. The length of the CDR3 is 14 residues. The CDR3 nucleotides read TGCGCCAGCAGCTCCGGAGGGTTGGGCTACGAGCAGTACTTC. Encoded protein: CASSSGGLGYEQYF.

This clone was found once. The chain has TRBV9 and TRBJ2-1, with D possibly called TRBD1 or TRBD2 (8 bases each). The V and J ends lost 3 bases and 5 bases respectively, with 18 bases between them. The CDR3 loop spans 16 amino acids. Per germline, CDR1 SGDLS and CDR2 YYNGEE. This CDR3 is CASSARQGRGDNEQFF. In nucleotides, the CDR3 is TGTGCCAGCAGCGCGAGACAGGGGCGGGGGGACAATGAGCAGTTCTTC.

The rearrangement links TRBV3-1 (or the pseudogene TRBV3-2) to TRBJ2-2, with 13 bases fitting TRBD2. Trimming took 4 bases from V and 5 from J; bases not matched to a gene: 7. The CDR3 length is 17 residues. Germline V gene lookup returns CDR1 LGHDT and CDR2 YNNKEL (reference sequence). CDR3 DNA: TGTGCCAGCAGCCTCCCGGGACTAGCGGGGAGTACCGGGGAGCTGTTTTTT. It codes for CASSLPGLAGSTGELFF.

The chain carries TRBV7-6 and TRBJ1-4; no firm D call. The CDR3 loop spans 13 amino acids. Deletions cut 5 bases from V and 8 bases from J, with 12 bases between. Looked up from germline, CDR1 is SGHVS and CDR2 is FNYEAQ. As DNA, the CDR3 is TGTGCCAGCAGCCCCGCCGTTTGGGAAAAACTGTTTTTT. Protein: CASSPAVWEKLFF.

This chain connects TRBV29-1 to TRBJ2-3; D is tentatively TRBD1 or TRBD2 (6 bases each). The germline CDR1 and CDR2 sequences are SQVTM and ANQGSEA. V shed 4 bases and J shed 1 base, with 15 bases lying between them. This CDR3 spans 15 amino acids. This CDR3 reads CSVVIRGVGTDTQYF. In DNA form, the CDR3 reads TGCAGCGTTGTAATAAGGGGGGTGGGCACAGATACGCAGTATTTT.

This chain links TRBV28 with TRBJ2-1; TRBD1 might be the D (5 bases). The CDR3 has 17 amino acids. The V end lost 5 bases, the J end lost 4 bases, and 21 bases lay between the germline ends. Germline V gene sequence: CDR1 MDHEN, CDR2 SYDVKM. This CDR3 reads CASSPIQGFPRYNEQFF. The CDR3 coding sequence is TGTGCCAGCAGTCCCATTCAGGGCTTCCCCCGGTACAATGAGCAGTTCTTC.

The chain carries TRBV3-1 (or the pseudogene TRBV3-2) and TRBJ1-4; 9 bases fit TRBD1. Looked up from germline, CDR1 is LGHDT and CDR2 is YNNKEL (reference sequence). V shed 1 base, J shed 8 bases, and the junction held 5 bases outside the gene matches. The length of the CDR3 is 15 residues. CDR3 protein: CASSQGGTGSEKLFF. The CDR3 DNA reads as TGTGCCAGCAGCCAAGGTGGGACAGGGTCAGAAAAACTGTTTTTT.

The chain couples TRBV27 to TRBJ2-1; D unresolved. CDR1 and CDR2 from the germline V gene are MNHEY and SMNVEV (reference sequence). Trimming shortened V by 8 bases and J by 0 bases, and 20 bases separated the two germline ends. CDR3 length: 17 amino acids. CDR3 region: CASGTPDGLNSYNEQFF. CDR3 sequence (DNA): TGTGCCAGCGGAACCCCGGACGGCCTGAACTCCTACAATGAGCAGTTCTTC.

This clone showed up just a few times. The CDR3 region has the DNA TGTGCCAGCAGTGTAGACAGGGGGCAAGAGACCCAGTACTTC. This codes for CASSVDRGQETQYF. V and J are TRBV28 and TRBJ2-5; 9 bases are shared with TRBD1. The CDR3 is made up of 14 amino acids. The V gene's germline CDR1 is MDHEN and CDR2 SYDVKM. With V trimmed by 5 bases and J by 2 bases, 3 bases remained unmatched.

V and J are TRBV5-5 and TRBJ2-5; D is unclear. The CDR3 is 15 amino acids. The germline V gene encodes CDR1 SGHKS and CDR2 YYEKEE (reference sequence). Between the trimmed V and J ends, which lost 0 bases and 4 bases, there was a span of 13 bases. The CDR3 region is CASSLGHVSRETQYF. The CDR3 DNA reads TGTGCCAGCAGCTTGGGACATGTTAGTCGAGAGACCCAGTACTTC.

V gene TRBV7-9 combines with J gene TRBJ2-1; D remains ambiguous. This CDR3 is 14 amino acids long. Germline CDR1 and CDR2: SEHNR and FQNEAQ (reference sequence). V was pared by 7 bases and J by 9 bases, with 19 bases between. The CDR3 region has the DNA TGTGCCAGCACCCTCAGTCCTTCCCACGGTGAGCAGTTCTTC. Its translation is CASTLSPSHGEQFF.